What follows is one TCR beta chain and its context. Antigen unknown. The sample is drawn from a study of cytomegalovirus exposure and HLA in healthy donors. Study-wide points: According to reports, the classifier identified cytomegalovirus status with high specificity and sensitivity. In vitro checks showed that a few CMV-associated chains really do target CMV antigens.

Generated by immunoSEQ multiplex PCR, the TCRdb table keeps only in-frame clones and is missing some. The sample carries about 170,000 clones, approximately 96% recorded once. This receptor was taken from a woman aged 18-35 years in good health and CMV-seronegative. The sample taken for sequencing was PBMCs.

The DNA of the CDR3 is TGTGCCAGTAGTACACAGGGGAATCTAGCGATGAACACTGAAGCTTTCTTT. It yields the protein CASSTQGNLAMNTEAFF. The J gene is TRBJ1-1, the V gene TRBV19, with 7 bases that match TRBD1. Per germline, CDR1 LNHDA and CDR2 SQIVND (reference sequence). This CDR3 is 17 amino acids long. V was clipped by 4 bases and J by 0 bases; unmatched bases: 11.